This T cell receptor (beta chain) was identified during a study of T-cell reconstitution after alpha-beta-depleted transplantation in children. A TCRbeta library incorporating unique molecular identifiers was prepared. TCRdb processed the PCR reads anew with MiXCR; each CDR3 protein has one entry. This sample carries about 400,000 distinct CDR3 sequences, around 16% of them seen once, and the ten largest clones take around 28%. Trimming cost V 7 bases and J 0 bases, with 13 bases left between them. The CDR3 is made up of 15 amino acids. In this sample, this clonotype turned up a few times. What it recognizes is unknown. Study-level results: Several hundred graft clones that had expanded were reportedly the source of alpha-beta T cells about two months after transplant.

The receptor was derived from a boy younger than two who had a stem cell transplant for Wiskott-Aldrich syndrome, so the T cells may come from the graft donor. The chain joins TRBV12-3 or TRBV12-4 to TRBJ2-1, with D hard to call. This sample comprised PBMCs, mostly from graft donor cells, obtained 360 days after TCRalphabeta/CD19-depleted stem cell transplant. The CDR3 reads CASNTLPSSYNEQFF. DNA for the CDR3: TGTGCCAGCAACACCTTACCCAGCTCCTACAATGAGCAGTTCTTC.